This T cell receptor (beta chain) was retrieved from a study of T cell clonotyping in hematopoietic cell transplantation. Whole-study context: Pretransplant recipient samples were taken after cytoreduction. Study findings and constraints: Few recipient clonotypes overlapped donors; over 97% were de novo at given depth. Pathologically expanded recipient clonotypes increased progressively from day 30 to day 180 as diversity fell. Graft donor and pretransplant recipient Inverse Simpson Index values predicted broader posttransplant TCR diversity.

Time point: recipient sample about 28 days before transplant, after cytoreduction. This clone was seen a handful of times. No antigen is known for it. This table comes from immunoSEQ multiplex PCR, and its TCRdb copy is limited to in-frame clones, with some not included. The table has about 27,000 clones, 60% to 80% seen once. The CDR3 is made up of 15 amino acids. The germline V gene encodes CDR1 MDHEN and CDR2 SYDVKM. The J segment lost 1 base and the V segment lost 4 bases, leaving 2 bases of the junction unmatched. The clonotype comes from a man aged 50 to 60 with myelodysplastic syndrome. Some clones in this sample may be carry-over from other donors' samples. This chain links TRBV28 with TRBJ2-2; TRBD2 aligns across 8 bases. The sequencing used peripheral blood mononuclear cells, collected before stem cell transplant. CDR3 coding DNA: TGTGCCAGCAGTTATAGCGGGATGAACACCGGGGAGCTGTTTTTT. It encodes CASSYSGMNTGELFF.